This is a list of T cell receptor beta chains from one sample in a study of blood T cell repertoires in COVID-19. The method was immunoSEQ multiplex PCR; TCRdb's version includes in-frame clones alone and lacks a portion of them. The sample shows tens of thousands of clones, 89% of them seen only once. The source material was peripheral blood. The receptor set was obtained from an older woman with active COVID-19. The CDR3 runs from the conserved cysteine through the conserved F or W. Each record gives: D gene, J gene, clone size, V gene, CDR3 length, CDR3 DNA, CDR3 protein. D genes are given only for firm matches. Clone size is given for some rows only: seen once, a few or many times, or a class if the clone is expanded.

D gene: TRBD1
J gene: TRBJ2-1
clone size: .
V gene: TRBV6-5
CDR3 length: 14
CDR3 DNA: TGTGCCAGCAGGGGACAGGGGGCGTCCAATGAGCAGTTCTTC
CDR3 protein: CASRGQGASNEQFF

D gene: .
J gene: TRBJ2-7
clone size: once
V gene: TRBV6-1
CDR3 length: 14
CDR3 DNA: TGTGCCAGCAGTGAAGCTCCCACTACAGGCGAGCAGTACTTC
CDR3 protein: CASSEAPTTGEQYF

D gene: .
J gene: TRBJ2-1
clone size: .
V gene: TRBV2
CDR3 length: 12
CDR3 DNA: TGTGCCAGCAAGTGGCAGGCCAGTGAGCAGTTCTTC
CDR3 protein: CASKWQASEQFF

D gene: .
J gene: TRBJ2-4
clone size: once
V gene: TRBV7-2
CDR3 length: 12
CDR3 DNA: TGTGCCAGCAGCCGACAGGAAAACATTCAGTACTTC
CDR3 protein: CASSRQENIQYF

D gene: .
J gene: TRBJ2-1
clone size: .
V gene: TRBV3-1/TRBV3-2
CDR3 length: 13
CDR3 DNA: TGTGCCAGCAGAGCGCAGGGGATGGATGAGCAGTTCTTC
CDR3 protein: CASRAQGMDEQFF

D gene: .
J gene: TRBJ2-7
clone size: .
V gene: TRBV6-5
CDR3 length: 11
CDR3 DNA: TGTGCCAGCAGTTCCCCGGGGGAGCAGTACTTC
CDR3 protein: CASSSPGEQYF

D gene: .
J gene: TRBJ2-3
clone size: once
V gene: TRBV10-2
CDR3 length: 15
CDR3 DNA: TGCGCCAGCAGTGATCAGGCCCGGGCGGGAGATACGCAGTATTTT
CDR3 protein: CASSDQARAGDTQYF

D gene: .
J gene: TRBJ1-2
clone size: .
V gene: TRBV6-5
CDR3 length: 12
CDR3 DNA: TGTGCCTCCCTGGACACCGCCTATGGCTACACCTTC
CDR3 protein: CASLDTAYGYTF

D gene: TRBD1
J gene: TRBJ2-3
clone size: .
V gene: TRBV7-9
CDR3 length: 13
CDR3 DNA: TGTGCCAGCAGGAGGGACAGTTCAGATACGCAGTATTTT
CDR3 protein: CASRRDSSDTQYF

D gene: .
J gene: TRBJ1-1
clone size: once
V gene: TRBV5-4
CDR3 length: 11
CDR3 DNA: TGTGCCAGCAGTTTGAGCGGGGAAGCTTTCTTT
CDR3 protein: CASSLSGEAFF

D gene: .
J gene: TRBJ1-1
clone size: .
V gene: TRBV19
CDR3 length: 14
CDR3 DNA: TGTGCCAGTAAGACAGGTGTCGGGTGGACTGAAGCTTTCTTT
CDR3 protein: CASKTGVGWTEAFF

D gene: .
J gene: TRBJ1-1
clone size: .
V gene: TRBV2
CDR3 length: 15
CDR3 DNA: TGTGCCAGCAGTGAATCGTTAGGGGGTTTAGCTGAAGCTTTCTTT
CDR3 protein: CASSESLGGLAEAFF

D gene: .
J gene: TRBJ2-7
clone size: .
V gene: TRBV4-2
CDR3 length: 14
CDR3 DNA: TGTGCCAGCAGCCAAGGGGTGGGGGGCTACGAGCAGTACTTC
CDR3 protein: CASSQGVGGYEQYF

D gene: TRBD1
J gene: TRBJ1-2
clone size: .
V gene: TRBV10-3
CDR3 length: 15
CDR3 DNA: TGTGCCATCATCCGGGACAGGGGGCAAGCTGAGGGCTACACCTTC
CDR3 protein: CAIIRDRGQAEGYTF

D gene: TRBD2
J gene: TRBJ2-3
clone size: .
V gene: TRBV6-4
CDR3 length: 16
CDR3 DNA: TGTGCCAGCAGTGCCAAGACTAGCGGGGGATCAGATACGCAGTATTTT
CDR3 protein: CASSAKTSGGSDTQYF

D gene: .
J gene: TRBJ1-5
clone size: .
V gene: TRBV20-1
CDR3 length: 13
CDR3 DNA: TGCAGTGCTAGTTTCGGGGGCAATCAGCCCCAGCATTTT
CDR3 protein: CSASFGGNQPQHF

D gene: .
J gene: TRBJ1-2
clone size: .
V gene: TRBV5-4
CDR3 length: 14
CDR3 DNA: TGTGCCAGCAGCTTTGGGGGCGGAAACTATGGCTACACCTTC
CDR3 protein: CASSFGGGNYGYTF

D gene: TRBD2
J gene: TRBJ2-1
clone size: .
V gene: TRBV7-3
CDR3 length: 14
CDR3 DNA: TGTGCCAGCAGCCTAGGACTAGACCACAATGAGCAGTTCTTC
CDR3 protein: CASSLGLDHNEQFF

D gene: .
J gene: TRBJ2-4
clone size: .
V gene: TRBV7-2
CDR3 length: 14
CDR3 DNA: TGTGCCAGCAGCCTTGACAGATTAAAAAACATTCAGTACTTC
CDR3 protein: CASSLDRLKNIQYF

D gene: TRBD1
J gene: TRBJ1-2
clone size: .
V gene: TRBV29-1
CDR3 length: 18
CDR3 DNA: TGCAGCGTTGAAGATCTCGGGACAGGGGCGCCCGATCTCTATGGCTACACCTTC
CDR3 protein: CSVEDLGTGAPDLYGYTF

D gene: TRBD2
J gene: TRBJ2-5
clone size: once
V gene: TRBV6-2/TRBV6-3
CDR3 length: 13
CDR3 DNA: TGTGCCAGCAGTTGGAGGGAGGGTGGAGCCCAGTACTTC
CDR3 protein: CASSWREGGAQYF

D gene: .
J gene: TRBJ1-1
clone size: .
V gene: TRBV7-9
CDR3 length: 18
CDR3 DNA: TGTGCCAGCAGCTTATCGTTTTCGGGAGGGGCAGCGTTAACTGAAGCTTTCTTT
CDR3 protein: CASSLSFSGGAALTEAFF

D gene: TRBD1
J gene: TRBJ1-2
clone size: .
V gene: TRBV7-3
CDR3 length: 14
CDR3 DNA: TGTGCCAGCAGCTTTGGGGAGACAGGGCGAGGCTACACCTTC
CDR3 protein: CASSFGETGRGYTF

D gene: .
J gene: TRBJ2-7
clone size: .
V gene: TRBV7-2
CDR3 length: 13
CDR3 DNA: TGTGCCAGCAGCCAAAAAGCCTCCTACGAGCAGTACTTC
CDR3 protein: CASSQKASYEQYF

D gene: TRBD1
J gene: TRBJ1-6
clone size: .
V gene: TRBV2
CDR3 length: 12
CDR3 DNA: TGTGCCAGCACGGGACAGGCCTCACCCCTCCACTTT
CDR3 protein: CASTGQASPLHF